Below, one T cell receptor (beta chain) is given with its context. The antigen is undetermined. Naive CD8+ T cells displayed a CD45RO-CCR7+CD27+CD95- phenotype. This specimen comes from a study of CXCR3-negative and CXCR3-positive naive CD8 T cells. Via 5' RACE with UMI labels, TRB cDNA libraries were prepared. With the 5' RACE reads reprocessed, TCRdb shows one record per CDR3 protein and no DNA. The sample holds 90,000 to 95,000 distinct CDR3 sequences. Study-wide points: The TRBV-TRBJ usage of naive CXCR3-negative and CXCR3-positive cells was similar, but that of memory cells differed. Relative to memory CD8+ cells, whose diversity was much lower, both naive subsets had comparably high diversity.

In germline, CDR1 is SQVTM, CDR2 ANQGSEA. The CDR3 has 15 residues. V and J are TRBV29-1 and TRBJ2-2; the TCRdb D gene call, TRBD2, has no DNA to confirm it. Sequencing used naive CXCR3- CD8+ T cells from blood. The subset is: CD45RO-CCR7+CD27+CD95- naive CD8+ T cells lacking CXCR3 (TNR3-). The TCR was taken from a human donor in good health. Some clones in this sample may be carry-over from other donors' samples. CDR3: CSVESGREQAGELFF.